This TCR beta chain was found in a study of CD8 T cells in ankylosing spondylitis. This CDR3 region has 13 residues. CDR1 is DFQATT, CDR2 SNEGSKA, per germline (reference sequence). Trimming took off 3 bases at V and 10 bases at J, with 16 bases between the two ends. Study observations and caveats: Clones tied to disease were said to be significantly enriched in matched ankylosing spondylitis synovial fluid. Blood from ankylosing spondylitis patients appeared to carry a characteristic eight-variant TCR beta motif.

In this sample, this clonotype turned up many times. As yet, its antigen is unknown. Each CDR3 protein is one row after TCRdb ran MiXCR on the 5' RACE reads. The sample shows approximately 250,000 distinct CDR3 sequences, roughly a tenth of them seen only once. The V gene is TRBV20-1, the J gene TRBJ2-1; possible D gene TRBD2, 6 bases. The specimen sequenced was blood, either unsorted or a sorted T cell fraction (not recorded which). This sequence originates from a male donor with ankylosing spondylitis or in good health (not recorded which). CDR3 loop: CSASTPGVNEQFF. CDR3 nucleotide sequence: TGCAGTGCTAGTACGCCGGGAGTGAACGAGCAGTTCTTC.